Shown below are 3 T cell receptor beta chains from a single sample sequenced in a study of cytomegalovirus exposure and HLA in healthy donors listed by TCRdb under 2017. Libraries were built with the immunoSEQ multiplex PCR assay. A mixture of 60 forward primers for TCR Vbeta segments and 13 reverse primers for TCR Jbeta segments was used in the multiplex PCR. TCRdb provides this immuneACCESS table in a form limited to in-frame rearrangements. Some clones are lacking; in checked studies, under half of them reflect an unresolved V gene, and why the rest are absent is not known. The sample table shows some 120,000 clones, and 76% are seen once. The ten biggest clones cover 1.9% of the sample. The sequencing sample was made of PBMCs. Receptors were obtained from a man aged 45-60 years in good health and CMV-seronegative.

The J gene is TRBJ2-1, the V gene TRBV7-2; 12 nucleotides line up with TRBD2. CDR1 is SGHTA and CDR2 is FQGNSA in the germline V gene. This CDR3 contains 17 residues. J was trimmed by 6 bases and V by 2 bases; bases with no gene match: 8. CDR3 in amino acids: CASSLRTLAGGRNEQFF. Here the CDR3 DNA reads TGTGCCAGCAGCTTAAGGACGCTAGCGGGGGGGCGCAATGAGCAGTTCTTC.

This clone was seen a few times. The rearrangement uses TRBV7-2 and TRBJ1-4, with 8 bases identical to TRBD1. The CDR3 length is 15 residues. Per germline, CDR1 SGHTA and CDR2 FQGNSA. Trimming removed 0 bases from V and 15 bases from J; junction bases left unmatched: 12. As DNA, the CDR3 is TGTGCCAGCAGCTTAGCGACAGGGGCTTCCCCTACAATGTTTTTT. Translating gives CASSLATGASPTMFF.

This clone was seen a few times. The chain recombines TRBV18 with TRBJ2-3; the match to TRBD2 covers 14 bases. Germline assignment: CDR1 KGHSH and CDR2 LQKENI. The CDR3 sequence is 17 residues long. V was pared by 3 bases and J by 6 bases, with 8 bases of the junction left unmatched. CDR3: CASSPPNRLAGGDTQYF. The DNA of the CDR3 is TGTGCCAGCTCACCTCCCAACCGACTAGCGGGGGGGGATACGCAGTATTTT.